The clone carrying this T cell receptor (beta chain) appeared a single time. Antigen unknown. ViraFEST used viral peptide pools to expand antigen-specific CD4+ T cells before sequencing. Subsequent to a culture period of more than 8 days, CD4+ T cells were isolated. Participants completed two doses of the BNT162b2 or mRNA-1273 vaccine. Having tested negative for nucleocapsid antibodies, the vaccine recipients showed no prior SARS-CoV-2 infection. This sample is part of a study of vaccination effects on CD4 cells after COVID-19. At the level of the study: Post-vaccine sampling took place a median of 72 days after the second dose.

Study conclusions and caveats: Late in the post-vaccination period, infection-induced and vaccine-induced clones underwent marked clonal contraction. Vaccine-induced clones in healthy vaccinees cross-reacted with common cold coronaviruses in only 1 of 255 cases.

Libraries were prepared by immunoSEQ multiplex PCR; TCRdb keeps only in-frame clonotypes and omits some of them. This repertoire shows around 69,000 clones, 74% found once; its top ten account for about 1.4%. The TCR originated in a human donor who received a COVID-19 vaccine. The source was CD4+ T cells from PBMCs cultured with HCoV-229E spike peptides, collected after COVID-19 vaccination.

The CDR3 sequence is CATSDGGIQRGSSYNEQFF. The DNA for the CDR3 is TGTGCCACCAGTGATGGGGGGATCCAGCGGGGGAGCTCCTACAATGAGCAGTTCTTC. V is TRBV24-1 and J is TRBJ2-1; 8 nucleotides align to TRBD2. Germline CDR1 and CDR2: KGHDR and SFDVKD. Trimming removed 3 bases from V and 0 bases from J; junction bases left unmatched: 12. CDR3 size: 19 residues.